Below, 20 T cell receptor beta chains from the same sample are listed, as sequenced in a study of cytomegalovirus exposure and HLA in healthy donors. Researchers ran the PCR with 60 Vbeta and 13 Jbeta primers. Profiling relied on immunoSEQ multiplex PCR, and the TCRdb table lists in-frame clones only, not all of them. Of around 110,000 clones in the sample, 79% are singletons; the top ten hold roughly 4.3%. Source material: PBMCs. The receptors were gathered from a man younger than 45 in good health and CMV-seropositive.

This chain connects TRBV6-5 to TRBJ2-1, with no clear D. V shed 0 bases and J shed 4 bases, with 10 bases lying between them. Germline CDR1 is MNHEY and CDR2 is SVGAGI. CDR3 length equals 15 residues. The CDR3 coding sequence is TGTGCCAGCAGTTACTCGACTCCTTATTACAATGAGCAGTTCTTC. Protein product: CASSYSTPYYNEQFF.

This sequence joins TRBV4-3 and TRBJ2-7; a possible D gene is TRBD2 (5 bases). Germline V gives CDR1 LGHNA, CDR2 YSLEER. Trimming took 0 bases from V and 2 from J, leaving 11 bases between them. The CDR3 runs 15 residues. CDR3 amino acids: CASSQDWSGTYEQYF. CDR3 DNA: TGCGCCAGCAGCCAAGATTGGTCGGGGACCTACGAGCAGTACTTC.

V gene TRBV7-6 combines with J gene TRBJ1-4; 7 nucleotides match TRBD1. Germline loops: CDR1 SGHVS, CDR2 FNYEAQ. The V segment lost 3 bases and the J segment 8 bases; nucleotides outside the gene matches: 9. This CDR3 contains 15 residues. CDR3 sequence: CASSFQGGAGEKLFF. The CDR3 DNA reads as TGTGCCAGCAGCTTCCAAGGGGGCGCGGGAGAAAAACTGTTTTTT. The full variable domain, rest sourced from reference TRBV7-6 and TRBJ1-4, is GAGVSQSPRYKVTKRGQDVALRCDPISGHVSLYWYRQALGQGPEFLTYFNYEAQQDKSGLPNDRFSAERPEGSISTLTIQRTEQRDSAMYRCASSFQGGAGEKLFFGSGTQLSVL.

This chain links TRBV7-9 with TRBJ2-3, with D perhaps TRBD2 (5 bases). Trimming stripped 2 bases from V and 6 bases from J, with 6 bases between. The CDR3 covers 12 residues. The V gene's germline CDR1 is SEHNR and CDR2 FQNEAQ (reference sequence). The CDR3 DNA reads TGTGCCAGCAGCTTAATAGCGGATACGCAGTATTTT. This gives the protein CASSLIADTQYF.

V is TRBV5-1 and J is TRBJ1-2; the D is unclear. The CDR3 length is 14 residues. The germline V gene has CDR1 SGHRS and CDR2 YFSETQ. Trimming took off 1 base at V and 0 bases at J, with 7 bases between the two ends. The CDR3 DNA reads TGCGCCAGCAGCTTGTTCCCCTCTAACTATGGCTACACCTTC. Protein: CASSLFPSNYGYTF.

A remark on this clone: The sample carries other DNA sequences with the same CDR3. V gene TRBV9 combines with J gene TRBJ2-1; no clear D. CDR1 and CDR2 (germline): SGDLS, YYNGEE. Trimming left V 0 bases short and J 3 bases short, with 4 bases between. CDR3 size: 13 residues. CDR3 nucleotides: TGTGCCAGCAGCGTAGCAGGCTACAATGAGCAGTTCTTC. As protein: CASSVAGYNEQFF.

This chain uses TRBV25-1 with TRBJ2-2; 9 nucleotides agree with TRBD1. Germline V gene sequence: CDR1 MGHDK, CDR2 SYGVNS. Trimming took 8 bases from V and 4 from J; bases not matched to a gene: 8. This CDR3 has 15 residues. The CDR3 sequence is CASSRTGVITGELFF. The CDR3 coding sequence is TGTGCCAGCTCTCGGACAGGGGTAATCACCGGGGAGCTGTTTTTT. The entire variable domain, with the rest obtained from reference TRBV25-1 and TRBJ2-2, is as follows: EADIYQTPRYLVIGTGKKITLECSQTMGHDKMYWYQQDPGMELHLIHYSYGVNSTEKGDLSSESTVSRIRTEHFPLTLESARPSHTSQYLCASSRTGVITGELFFGEGSRLTVL.

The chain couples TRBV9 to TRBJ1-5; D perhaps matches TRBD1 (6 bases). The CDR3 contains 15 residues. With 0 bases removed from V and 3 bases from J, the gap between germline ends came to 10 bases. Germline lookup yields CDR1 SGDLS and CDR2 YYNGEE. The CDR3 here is CASSVGQEFNQPQHF. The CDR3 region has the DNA TGTGCCAGCAGCGTAGGACAGGAGTTCAATCAGCCCCAGCATTTT. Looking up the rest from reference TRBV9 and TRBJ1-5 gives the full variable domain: DSGVTQTPKHLITATGQRVTLRCSPRSGDLSVYWYQQSLDQGLQFLIQYYNGEERAKGNILERFSAQQFPDLHSELNLSSLELGDSALYFCASSVGQEFNQPQHFGDGTRLSIL.

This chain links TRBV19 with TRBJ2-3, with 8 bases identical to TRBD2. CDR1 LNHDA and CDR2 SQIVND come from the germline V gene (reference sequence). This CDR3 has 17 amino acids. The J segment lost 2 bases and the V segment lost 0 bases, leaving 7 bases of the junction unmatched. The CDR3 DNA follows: TGTGCCAGTAGTATAGACAGAGGTAGCGGGGCCACAGATACGCAGTATTTT. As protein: CASSIDRGSGATDTQYF.

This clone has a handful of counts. CDR3 DNA sequence: TGTGCCAGTAGTAGGGGACAGGGTAGCAATCAGCCCCAGCATTTT. Residues: CASSRGQGSNQPQHF. The V and J genes are TRBV19 and TRBJ1-5, with TRBD1 matching 9 bases. Unmatched junction bases numbered 1, after V lost 4 bases and J lost 0 bases. CDR1 and CDR2 from the germline V gene are LNHDA and SQIVND (reference sequence). CDR3 length equals 15 residues.

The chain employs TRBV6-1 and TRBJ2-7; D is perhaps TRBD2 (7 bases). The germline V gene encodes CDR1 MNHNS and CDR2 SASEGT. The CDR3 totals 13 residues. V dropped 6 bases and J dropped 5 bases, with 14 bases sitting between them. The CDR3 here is CASRGGGVHEQYF. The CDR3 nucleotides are TGTGCCAGCAGAGGGGGAGGGGTCCACGAGCAGTACTTC.

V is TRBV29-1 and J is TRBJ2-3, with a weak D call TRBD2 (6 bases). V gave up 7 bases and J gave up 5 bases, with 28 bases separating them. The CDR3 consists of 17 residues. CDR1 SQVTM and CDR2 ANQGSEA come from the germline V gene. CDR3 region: CSAARNLSPGTGDTQYF. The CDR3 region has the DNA TGCAGCGCCGCACGCAACTTGTCACCCGGGACTGGAGATACGCAGTATTTT.

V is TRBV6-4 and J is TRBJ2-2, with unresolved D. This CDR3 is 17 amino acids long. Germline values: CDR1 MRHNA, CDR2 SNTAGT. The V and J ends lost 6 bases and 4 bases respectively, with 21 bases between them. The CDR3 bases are TGTGCCAGCAGAGAAGACAAACCTCCGCGTGGCACCGGGGAGCTGTTTTTT. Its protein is CASREDKPPRGTGELFF.

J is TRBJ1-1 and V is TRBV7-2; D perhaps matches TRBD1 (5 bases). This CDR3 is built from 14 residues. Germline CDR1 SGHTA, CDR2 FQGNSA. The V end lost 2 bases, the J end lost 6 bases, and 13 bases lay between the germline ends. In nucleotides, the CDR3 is TGTGCCAGCAGCTTAAGAAGCAGGGCAGCTGAAGCTTTCTTT. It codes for CASSLRSRAAEAFF.

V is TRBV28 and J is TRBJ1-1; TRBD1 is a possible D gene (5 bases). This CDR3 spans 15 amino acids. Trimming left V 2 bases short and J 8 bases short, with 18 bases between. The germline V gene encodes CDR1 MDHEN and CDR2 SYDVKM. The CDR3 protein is CASSLGRGVYSEAFF. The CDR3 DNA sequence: TGTGCCAGCAGTTTAGGGAGGGGAGTGTACTCCGAAGCTTTCTTT.

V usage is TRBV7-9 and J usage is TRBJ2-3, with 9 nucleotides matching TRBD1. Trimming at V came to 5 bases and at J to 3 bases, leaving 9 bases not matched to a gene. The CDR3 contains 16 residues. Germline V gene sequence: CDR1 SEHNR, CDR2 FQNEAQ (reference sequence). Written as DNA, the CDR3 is TGTGCCAGCAGCCCGGGACAGGGTATAGTAACAGATACGCAGTATTTT. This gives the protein CASSPGQGIVTDTQYF.

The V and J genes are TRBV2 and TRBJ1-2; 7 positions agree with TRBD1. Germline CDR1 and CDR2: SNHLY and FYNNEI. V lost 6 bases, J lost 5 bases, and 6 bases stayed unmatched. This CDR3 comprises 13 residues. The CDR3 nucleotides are TGTGCCAGCAGACCAGGGACAGCTTATGGCTACACCTTC. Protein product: CASRPGTAYGYTF.

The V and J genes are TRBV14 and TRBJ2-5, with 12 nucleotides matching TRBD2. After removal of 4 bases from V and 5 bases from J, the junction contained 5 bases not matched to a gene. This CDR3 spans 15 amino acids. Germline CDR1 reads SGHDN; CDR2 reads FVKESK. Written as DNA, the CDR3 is TGTGCCAGCAGCCCCCTAGCGGGGGGGGCGGAGACCCAGTACTTC. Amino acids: CASSPLAGGAETQYF.

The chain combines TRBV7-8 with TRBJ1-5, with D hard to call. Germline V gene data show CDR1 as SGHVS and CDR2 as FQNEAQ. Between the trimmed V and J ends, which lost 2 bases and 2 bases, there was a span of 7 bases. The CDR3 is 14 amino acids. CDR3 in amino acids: CASSLSTGNQPQHF. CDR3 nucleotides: TGTGCCAGCAGCTTAAGCACTGGCAATCAGCCCCAGCATTTT.

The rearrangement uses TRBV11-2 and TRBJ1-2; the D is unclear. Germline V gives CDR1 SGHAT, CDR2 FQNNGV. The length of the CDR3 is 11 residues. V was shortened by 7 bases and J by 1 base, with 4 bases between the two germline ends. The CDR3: CASTRNYGYTF. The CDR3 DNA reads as TGTGCCAGCACCCGTAACTATGGCTACACCTTC. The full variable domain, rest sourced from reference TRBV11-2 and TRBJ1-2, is EAGVAQSPRYKIIEKRQSVAFWCNPISGHATLYWYQQILGQGPKLLIQFQNNGVVDDSQLPKDRFSAERLKGVDSTLKIQPAKLEDSAVYLCASTRNYGYTFGSGTRLTVV.